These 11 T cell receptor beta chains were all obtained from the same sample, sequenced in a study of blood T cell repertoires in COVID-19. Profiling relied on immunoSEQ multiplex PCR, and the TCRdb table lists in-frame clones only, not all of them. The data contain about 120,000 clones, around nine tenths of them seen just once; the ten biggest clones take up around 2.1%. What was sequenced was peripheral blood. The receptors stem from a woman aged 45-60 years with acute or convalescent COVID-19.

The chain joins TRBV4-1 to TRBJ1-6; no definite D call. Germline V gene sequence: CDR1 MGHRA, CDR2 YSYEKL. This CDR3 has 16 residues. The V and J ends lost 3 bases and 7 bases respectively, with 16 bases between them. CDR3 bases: TGCGCCAGCAGCCACTCCAGCCTACGCGGGAATTCACCCCTCCACTTT. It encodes CASSHSSLRGNSPLHF.

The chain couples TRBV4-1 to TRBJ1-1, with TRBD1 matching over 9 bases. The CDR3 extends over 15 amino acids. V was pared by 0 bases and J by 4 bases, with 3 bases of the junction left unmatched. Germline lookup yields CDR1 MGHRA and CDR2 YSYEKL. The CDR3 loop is CASSQEGQGRTEAFF. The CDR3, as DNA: TGCGCCAGCAGCCAAGAGGGACAGGGTCGCACTGAAGCTTTCTTT.

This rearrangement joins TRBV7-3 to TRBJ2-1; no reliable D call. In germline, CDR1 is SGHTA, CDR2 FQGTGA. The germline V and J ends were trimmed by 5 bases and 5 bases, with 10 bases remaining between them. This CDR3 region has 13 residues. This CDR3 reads CASSPSTHNEQFF. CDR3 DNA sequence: TGTGCCAGCAGCCCCAGTACCCACAATGAGCAGTTCTTC.

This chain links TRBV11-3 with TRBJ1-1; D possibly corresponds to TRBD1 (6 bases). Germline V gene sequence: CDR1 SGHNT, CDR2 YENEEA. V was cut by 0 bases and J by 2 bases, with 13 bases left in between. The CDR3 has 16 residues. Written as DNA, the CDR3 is TGTGCCAGCAGCTTAGAAGATCCGACAGGCAACACTGAAGCTTTCTTT. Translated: CASSLEDPTGNTEAFF.

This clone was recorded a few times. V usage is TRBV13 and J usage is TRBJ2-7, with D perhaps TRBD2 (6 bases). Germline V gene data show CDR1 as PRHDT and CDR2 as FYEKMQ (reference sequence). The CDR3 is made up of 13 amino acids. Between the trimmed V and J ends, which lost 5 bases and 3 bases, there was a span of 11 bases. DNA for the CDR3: TGTGCCAGCAGCGGGACTCATCACTACGAGCAGTACTTC. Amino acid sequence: CASSGTHHYEQYF.

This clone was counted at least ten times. CDR3 nucleotide sequence: TGTGCCAGCAGTCCCCTCGGGCAGGGTAATGAAAAACTGTTTTTT. This gives the protein CASSPLGQGNEKLFF. The chain combines TRBV27 with TRBJ1-4, with D possibly TRBD1 on 5 matching bases. V was shortened by 5 bases and J by 4 bases, with 14 bases between the two germline ends. From germline, CDR1 is MNHEY and CDR2 SMNVEV (reference sequence). The CDR3 has 15 residues.

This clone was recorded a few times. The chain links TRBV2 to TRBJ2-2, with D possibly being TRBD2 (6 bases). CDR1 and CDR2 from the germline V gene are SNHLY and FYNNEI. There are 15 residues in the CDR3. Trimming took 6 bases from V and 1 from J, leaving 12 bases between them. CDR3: CASSVGSGNTGELFF. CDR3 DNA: TGTGCCAGCAGCGTTGGTAGCGGGAACACCGGGGAGCTGTTTTTT.

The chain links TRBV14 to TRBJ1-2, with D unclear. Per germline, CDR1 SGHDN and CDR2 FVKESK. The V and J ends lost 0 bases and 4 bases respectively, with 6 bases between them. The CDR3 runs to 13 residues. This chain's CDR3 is CASSQEDFYGYTF. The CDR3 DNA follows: TGTGCCAGCAGCCAAGAAGACTTCTATGGCTACACCTTC.

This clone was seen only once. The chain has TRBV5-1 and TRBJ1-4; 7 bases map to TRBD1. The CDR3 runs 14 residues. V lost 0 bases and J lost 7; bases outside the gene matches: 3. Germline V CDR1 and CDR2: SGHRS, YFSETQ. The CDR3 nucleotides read TGCGCCAGCAGCTTGGGTTCAGGGGGTGAAAAACTGTTTTTT. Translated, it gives CASSLGSGGEKLFF.

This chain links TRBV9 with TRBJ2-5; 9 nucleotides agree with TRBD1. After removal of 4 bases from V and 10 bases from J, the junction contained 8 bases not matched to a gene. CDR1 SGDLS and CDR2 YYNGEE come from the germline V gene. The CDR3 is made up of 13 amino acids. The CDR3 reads CASSYRDREVQYF. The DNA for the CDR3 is TGTGCCAGCAGCTACCGGGACAGGGAGGTCCAGTACTTC.

The CDR3: CASSQRTEATEAFF. For the CDR3, the DNA is TGTGCCAGCTCCCAACGGACAGAAGCCACTGAAGCTTTCTTT. The gene calls are TRBV18 and TRBJ1-1; D possibly corresponds to TRBD1 (6 bases). Germline V CDR1 and CDR2: KGHSH, LQKENI. There are 14 residues in the CDR3. Trimming took 6 bases from V and 4 from J, leaving 15 bases between them.